This T cell receptor (beta chain) was observed in a study of T cells in Graves' hyperthyroidism and ophthalmopathy. This clonotype has at least ten counts. No antigen is known for it. The V gene end was trimmed by 4 bases and the J gene end by 6 bases; junction bases not matched to a gene: 8. The CDR3 sequence is 16 residues long. Germline V gives CDR1 MNHNS, CDR2 SASEGT. Amplified TCR beta CDR3 regions came from RNA transcripts. A set of HTBI primers served as the primers for a first-round RT-PCR of the TCR CDR3. TCRdb redid the calling of the multiplex PCR reads with MiXCR, one entry per CDR3 protein. Of around 260,000 distinct CDR3 sequences listed, less than 30% are singletons. Study results and limitations: Blood also held most thyroid clonotypes expanded beyond 0.001. The model foresaw ophthalmopathy a median about 6.5 months prior to onset.

Blood was obtained at the first hyperthyroidism diagnosis, which preceded any ophthalmopathy symptoms. The sequenced sample consisted of blood. The sequence came from a man aged 40-49 years with Graves' hyperthyroidism that later progressed to Graves' ophthalmopathy. The chain combines TRBV6-1 with TRBJ1-5; 11 bases map to TRBD1. The CDR3 reads CASSAPGQGVRQPQHF. CDR3 bases: TGTGCCAGCAGTGCCCCGGGACAGGGGGTACGTCAGCCCCAGCATTTT.